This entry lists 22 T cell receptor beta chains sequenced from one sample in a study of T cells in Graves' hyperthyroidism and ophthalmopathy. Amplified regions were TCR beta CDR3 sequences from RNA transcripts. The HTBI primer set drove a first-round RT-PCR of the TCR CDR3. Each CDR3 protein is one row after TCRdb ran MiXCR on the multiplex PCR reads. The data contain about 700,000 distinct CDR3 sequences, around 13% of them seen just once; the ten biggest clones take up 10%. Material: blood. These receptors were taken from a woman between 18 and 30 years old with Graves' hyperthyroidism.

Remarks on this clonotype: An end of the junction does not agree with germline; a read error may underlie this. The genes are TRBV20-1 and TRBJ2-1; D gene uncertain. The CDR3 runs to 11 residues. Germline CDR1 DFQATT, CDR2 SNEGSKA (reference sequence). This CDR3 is CSARGTGWTFF. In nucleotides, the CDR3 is TGCAGTGCAAGAGGAACTGGCTGGACGTTCTTC.

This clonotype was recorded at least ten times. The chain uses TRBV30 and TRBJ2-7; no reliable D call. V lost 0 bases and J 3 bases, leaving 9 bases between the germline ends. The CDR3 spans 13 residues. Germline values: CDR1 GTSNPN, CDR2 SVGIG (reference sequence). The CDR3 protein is CAWSVGKGYEQYF. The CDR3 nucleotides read TGTGCCTGGAGTGTGGGTAAGGGCTACGAGCAGTACTTC.

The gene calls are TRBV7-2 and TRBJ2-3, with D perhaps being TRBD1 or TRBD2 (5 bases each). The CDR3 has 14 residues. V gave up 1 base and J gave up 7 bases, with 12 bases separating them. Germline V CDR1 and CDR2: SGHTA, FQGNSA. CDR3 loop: CASSLERGGNTQYF. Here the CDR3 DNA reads TGTGCCAGCAGCTTAGAGAGGGGTGGAAATACGCAGTATTTT.

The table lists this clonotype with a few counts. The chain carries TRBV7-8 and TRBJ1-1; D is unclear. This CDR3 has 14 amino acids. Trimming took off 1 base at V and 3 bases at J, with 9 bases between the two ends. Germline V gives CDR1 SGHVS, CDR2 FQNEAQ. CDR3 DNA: TGTGCCAGCAGCTTAGGGGCTGGGCACACTGAAGCTTTCTTT. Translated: CASSLGAGHTEAFF.

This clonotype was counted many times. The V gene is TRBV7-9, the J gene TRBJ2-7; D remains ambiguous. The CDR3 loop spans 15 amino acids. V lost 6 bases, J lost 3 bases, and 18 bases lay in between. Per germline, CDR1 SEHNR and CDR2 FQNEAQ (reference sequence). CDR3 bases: TGTGCCAGCAGTTCGTCCGGGTTTAACATCTACGAGCAGTACTTC. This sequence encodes CASSSSGFNIYEQYF.

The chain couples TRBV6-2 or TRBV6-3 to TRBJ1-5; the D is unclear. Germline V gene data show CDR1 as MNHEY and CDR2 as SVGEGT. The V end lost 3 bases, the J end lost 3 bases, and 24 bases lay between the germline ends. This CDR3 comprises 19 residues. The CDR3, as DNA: TGTGCCAGCAGTTATAATTTTGCGGTCGGGCAGGCCTTCAATCAGCCCCAGCATTTT. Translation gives CASSYNFAVGQAFNQPQHF.

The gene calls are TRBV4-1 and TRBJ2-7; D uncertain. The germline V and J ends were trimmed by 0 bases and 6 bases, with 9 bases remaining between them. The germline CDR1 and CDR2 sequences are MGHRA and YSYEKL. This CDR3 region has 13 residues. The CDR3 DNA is TGCGCCAGCAGCCAAGAGCAATGGCGCGAGCAGTACTTC. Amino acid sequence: CASSQEQWREQYF.

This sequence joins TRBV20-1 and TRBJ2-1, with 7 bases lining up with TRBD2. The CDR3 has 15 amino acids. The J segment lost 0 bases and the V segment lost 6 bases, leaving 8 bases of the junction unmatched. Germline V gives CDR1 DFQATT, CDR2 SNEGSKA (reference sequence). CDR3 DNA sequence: TGCAGTGCCACGGGAGGAGCTACCTCCTACAATGAGCAGTTCTTC. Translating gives CSATGGATSYNEQFF.

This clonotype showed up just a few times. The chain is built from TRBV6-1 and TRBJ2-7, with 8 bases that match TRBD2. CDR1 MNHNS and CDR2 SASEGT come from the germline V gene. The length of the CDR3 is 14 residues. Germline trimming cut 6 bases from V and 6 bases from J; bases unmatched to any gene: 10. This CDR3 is CASRLTGTSREQYF. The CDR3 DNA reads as TGTGCCAGCAGACTCACCGGGACTAGTCGCGAGCAGTACTTC.

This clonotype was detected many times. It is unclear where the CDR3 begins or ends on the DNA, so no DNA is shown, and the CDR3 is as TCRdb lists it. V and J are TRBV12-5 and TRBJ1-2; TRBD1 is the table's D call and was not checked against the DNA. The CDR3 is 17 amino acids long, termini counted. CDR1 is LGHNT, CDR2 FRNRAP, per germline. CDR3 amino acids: CASGFGLGTPPRNAITF.

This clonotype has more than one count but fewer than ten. Written as DNA, the CDR3 is TGTGCCACCAGTGACCCGGGGGCCGGGGAGCTGTTTTTT. The encoded protein is CATSDPGAGELFF. V usage is TRBV24-1 and J usage is TRBJ2-2; D is perhaps TRBD2 (6 bases). The CDR3 is 13 amino acids. The V and J ends lost 4 bases and 6 bases respectively, with 8 bases between them. Germline loops: CDR1 KGHDR, CDR2 SFDVKD.

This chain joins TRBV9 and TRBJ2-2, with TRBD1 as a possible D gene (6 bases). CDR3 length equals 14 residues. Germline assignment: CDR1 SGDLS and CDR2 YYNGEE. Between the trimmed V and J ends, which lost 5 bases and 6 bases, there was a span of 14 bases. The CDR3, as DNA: TGTGCCAGCAGAACACAGGGTGGGGCCGGGGAGCTGTTTTTT. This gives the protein CASRTQGGAGELFF.

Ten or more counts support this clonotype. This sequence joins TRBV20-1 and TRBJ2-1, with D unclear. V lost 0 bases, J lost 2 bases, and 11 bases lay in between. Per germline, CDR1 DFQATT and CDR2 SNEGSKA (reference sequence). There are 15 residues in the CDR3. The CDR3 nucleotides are TGCAGTGCTAGAGATCGCAACGGAACCTACAATGAGCAGTTCTTC. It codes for CSARDRNGTYNEQFF.

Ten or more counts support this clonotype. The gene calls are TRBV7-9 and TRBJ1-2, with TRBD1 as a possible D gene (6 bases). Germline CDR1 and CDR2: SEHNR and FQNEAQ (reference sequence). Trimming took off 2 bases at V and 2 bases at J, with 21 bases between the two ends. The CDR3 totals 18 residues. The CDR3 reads CASSLRRWGQAPNYGYTF. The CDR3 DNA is TGTGCCAGCAGCTTAAGGAGGTGGGGGCAGGCCCCCAACTATGGCTACACCTTC.

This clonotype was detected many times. The CDR3 region is CAWSRGGYQPQHF. CDR3 in DNA: TGTGCCTGGAGTCGGGGTGGTTATCAGCCCCAGCATTTT. The chain uses TRBV30 and TRBJ1-5; no clear D. The CDR3 is 13 amino acids. Trimming took 2 bases from V and 5 from J, leaving 10 bases between them. The germline V gene has CDR1 GTSNPN and CDR2 SVGIG (reference sequence).

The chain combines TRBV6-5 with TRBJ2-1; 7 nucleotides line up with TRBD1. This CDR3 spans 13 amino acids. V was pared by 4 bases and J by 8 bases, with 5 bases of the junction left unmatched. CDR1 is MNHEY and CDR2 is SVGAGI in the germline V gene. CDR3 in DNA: TGTGCCAGCAGTTTGACAGGGATCTATGAGCAGTTCTTC. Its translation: CASSLTGIYEQFF.

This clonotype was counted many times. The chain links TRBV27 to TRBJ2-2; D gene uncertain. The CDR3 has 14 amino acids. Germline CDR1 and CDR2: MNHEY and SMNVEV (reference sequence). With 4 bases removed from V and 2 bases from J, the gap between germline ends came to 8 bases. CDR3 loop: CASSYGPNTGELFF. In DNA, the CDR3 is TGTGCCAGCAGTTACGGTCCCAACACCGGGGAGCTGTTTTTT.

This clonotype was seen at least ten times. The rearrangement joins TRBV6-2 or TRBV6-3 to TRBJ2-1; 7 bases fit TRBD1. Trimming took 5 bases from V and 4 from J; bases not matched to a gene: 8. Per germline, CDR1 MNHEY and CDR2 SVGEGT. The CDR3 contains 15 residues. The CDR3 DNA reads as TGTGCCAGCAGTATTCTGGGGGACAGTTACAATGAGCAGTTCTTC. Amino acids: CASSILGDSYNEQFF.

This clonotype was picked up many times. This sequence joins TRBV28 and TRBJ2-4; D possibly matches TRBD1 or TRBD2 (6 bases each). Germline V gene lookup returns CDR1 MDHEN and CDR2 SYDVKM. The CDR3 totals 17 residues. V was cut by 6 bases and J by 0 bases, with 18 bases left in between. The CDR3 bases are TGTGCCAGCAGCATATCAGGAGGGGGAATAGCCAAAAACATTCAGTACTTC. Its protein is CASSISGGGIAKNIQYF.

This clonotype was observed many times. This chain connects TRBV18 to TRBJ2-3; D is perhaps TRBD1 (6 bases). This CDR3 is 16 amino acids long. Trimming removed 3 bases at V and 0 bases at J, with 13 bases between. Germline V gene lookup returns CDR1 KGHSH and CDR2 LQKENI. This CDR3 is CASSPFRDTSTDTQYF. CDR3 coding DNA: TGTGCCAGCTCACCCTTCCGGGACACGAGCACAGATACGCAGTATTTT.

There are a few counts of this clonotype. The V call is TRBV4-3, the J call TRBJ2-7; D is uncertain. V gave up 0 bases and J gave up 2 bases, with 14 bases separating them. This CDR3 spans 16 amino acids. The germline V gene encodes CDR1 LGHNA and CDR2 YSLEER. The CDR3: CASSQDTGGNTYEQYF. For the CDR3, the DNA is TGCGCCAGCAGCCAAGATACTGGCGGCAACACCTACGAGCAGTACTTC.

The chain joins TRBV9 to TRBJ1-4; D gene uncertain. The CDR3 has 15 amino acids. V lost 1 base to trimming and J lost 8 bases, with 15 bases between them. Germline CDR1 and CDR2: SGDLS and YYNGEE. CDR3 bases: TGTGCCAGCAGCGTAAGGCCTTTTGAGGCAGAAAAACTGTTTTTT. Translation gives CASSVRPFEAEKLFF.